Here is one TCR beta chain with its context. What it binds is not known. Libraries were prepared by immunoSEQ multiplex PCR; TCRdb keeps only in-frame clonotypes and omits some of them. This sample yields roughly 150,000 clones, of which about 92% are seen a single time; approximately 1.1% belongs to the top ten. Germline lookup yields CDR1 SGHAT and CDR2 FQNNGV. This CDR3 contains 15 residues. Losses at the gene ends were 4 bases for V and 1 base for J; bases not matched to a gene: 5. These data originate in a study of T cell responses to AZD1222 COVID-19 vaccine. The study's findings and limits: Spike-wide vaccine-associated CD4 TCRs dominated at 160-218 and 743-854. Nearly half of spike-specific TCRs reportedly target unmutated variant regions. Clonal diversity was possibly underestimated, and the donors were mostly white British, with more females.

Investigators merged groups given second doses at roughly 4 or roughly 12 weeks. The chain uses TRBV11-2 and TRBJ1-1, with 8 nucleotides matching TRBD1. The clonotype was recovered from an adult who received the AZD1222 COVID-19 vaccine. Sample: peripheral blood, taken 28 days after the second AZD1222 dose. Here the CDR3 reads CASSYQTGGNTEAFF. The CDR3 DNA reads TGTGCCAGCAGCTATCAAACAGGGGGGAACACTGAAGCTTTCTTT.